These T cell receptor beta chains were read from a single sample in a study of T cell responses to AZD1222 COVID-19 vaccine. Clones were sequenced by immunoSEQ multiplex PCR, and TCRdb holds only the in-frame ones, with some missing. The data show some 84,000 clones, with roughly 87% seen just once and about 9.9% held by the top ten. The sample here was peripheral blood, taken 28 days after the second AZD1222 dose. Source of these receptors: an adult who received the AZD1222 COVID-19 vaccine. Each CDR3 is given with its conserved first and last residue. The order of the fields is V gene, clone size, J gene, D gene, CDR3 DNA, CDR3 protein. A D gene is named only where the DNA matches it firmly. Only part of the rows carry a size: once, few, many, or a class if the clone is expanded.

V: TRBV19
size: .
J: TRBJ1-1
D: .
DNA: TGTGCCAGTAGGGCTCGGGTTTTGGGGACTGAAGCTTTCTTT
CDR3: CASRARVLGTEAFF

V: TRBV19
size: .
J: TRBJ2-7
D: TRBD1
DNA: TGTGCCAGTAGCGAAAAGACAGGGTCATTTTCCTACGAGCAGTACTTC
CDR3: CASSEKTGSFSYEQYF

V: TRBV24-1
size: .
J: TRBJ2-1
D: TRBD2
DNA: TGTGCCACCAGTGATTTTAGCGGGCAACAGTTCTTC
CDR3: CATSDFSGQQFF

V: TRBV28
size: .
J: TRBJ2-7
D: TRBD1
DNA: TGTGCCAGCAGTTACGAGACAGGGGGTGTCTCCTACGAGCAGTACTTC
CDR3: CASSYETGGVSYEQYF

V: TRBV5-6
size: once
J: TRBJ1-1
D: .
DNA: TGTGCCAGCATTAGGGGGAGTACTGAAGCTTTCTTT
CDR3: CASIRGSTEAFF

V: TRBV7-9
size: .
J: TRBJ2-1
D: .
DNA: TGTGCCAGCAGCTTAGGGTCGGCCATGGGGGACAATGAGCAGTTCTTC
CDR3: CASSLGSAMGDNEQFF

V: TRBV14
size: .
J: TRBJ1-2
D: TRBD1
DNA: TGTGCCAGCAGCCAAGTAGGGCAGGGGGCATATGGCTACACCTTC
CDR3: CASSQVGQGAYGYTF

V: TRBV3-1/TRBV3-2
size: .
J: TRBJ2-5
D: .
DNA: TGTGCCAGCAGCCAACCCGCCCCGGGGTCCCAGTACTTC
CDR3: CASSQPAPGSQYF

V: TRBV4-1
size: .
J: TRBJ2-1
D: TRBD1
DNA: TGCGCCAGCAGCCCCCAGGGACAGGGCCCATACATCCGGTTCTTC
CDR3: CASSPQGQGPYIRFF

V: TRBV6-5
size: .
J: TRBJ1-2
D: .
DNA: TGTGCCAGCAGTTTGACAGGAGCCGTTAACTATGGCTACACCTTC
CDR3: CASSLTGAVNYGYTF

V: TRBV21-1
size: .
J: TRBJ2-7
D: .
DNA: TGTGCCAGCGCGACGGGACAGGGCAGTTTTTGGTACTTC
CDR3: CASATGQGSFWYF

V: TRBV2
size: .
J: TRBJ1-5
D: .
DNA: TGTGCCAGCAGCGACGGGCGAGGGTTACGAAATCAGCCCCAGCATTTT
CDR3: CASSDGRGLRNQPQHF

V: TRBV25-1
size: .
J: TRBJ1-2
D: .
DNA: TGTGCCAGCAGTGAAGGCGCATACAACTATGGCTACACCTTC
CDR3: CASSEGAYNYGYTF

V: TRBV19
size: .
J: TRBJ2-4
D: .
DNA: TGTGCCAGTACTAATCCGGGGGACAAAAACATTCAGTACTTC
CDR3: CASTNPGDKNIQYF

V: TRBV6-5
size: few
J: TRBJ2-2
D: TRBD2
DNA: TGTGCCAGCATTCACGGGAGGTTGAACACCGGGGAGCTGTTTTTT
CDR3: CASIHGRLNTGELFF